This TCR beta chain derives from a study of human T cells and chemical hapten exposure. V lost 2 bases and J 2 bases, leaving 15 bases between the germline ends. The CDR3 extends over 15 amino acids. Germline values: CDR1 GTSNPN, CDR2 SVGIG (reference sequence). This clonotype has a count of ten or more. Time point in this sample: patch test 1, 2 weeks after DPC sensitization. Treatment reported: therapeutic diphenylcyclopropenone sensitization with weekly scalp DPC. TCRdb reprocessed the RACE reads with MiXCR, giving one entry per CDR3 protein. The sample consists of around 71,000 distinct CDR3 sequences, around 9.5% of them appearing once.

This specimen was whole blood, taken in connection with sensitization to the hapten diphenylcyclopropenone (DPC). The chain has TRBV30 and TRBJ2-5, with D tentatively TRBD2 (5 bases). This receptor was obtained from a woman aged 40-49 years with alopecia areata. Some clones in this sample may be carry-over from other donors' samples. In nucleotides, the CDR3 is TGTGCCTGGAGTCGAGGGCGGACGCTACAAGAGACCCAGTACTTC. As protein: CAWSRGRTLQETQYF.